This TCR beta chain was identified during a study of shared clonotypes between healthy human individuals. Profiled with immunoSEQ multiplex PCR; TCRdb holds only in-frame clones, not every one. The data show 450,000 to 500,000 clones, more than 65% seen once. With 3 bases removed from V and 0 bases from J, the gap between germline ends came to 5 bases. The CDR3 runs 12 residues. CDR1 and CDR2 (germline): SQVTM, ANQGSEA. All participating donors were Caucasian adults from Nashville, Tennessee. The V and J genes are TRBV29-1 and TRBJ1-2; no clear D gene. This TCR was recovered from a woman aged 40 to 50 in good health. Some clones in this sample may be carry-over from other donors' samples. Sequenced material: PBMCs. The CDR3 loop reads CSVEPANYGYTF. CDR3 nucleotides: TGCAGCGTTGAGCCAGCTAACTATGGCTACACCTTC.